This TCR beta chain was captured by sequencing in a study of T cell responses to AZD1222 COVID-19 vaccine (dated by TCRdb to the early 2020s). A note on the overall study: AZD1222 recipients given second doses at about 4 weeks or at about 12 weeks were pooled, since spike-specific TCR depth and breadth were not found to differ between the two schedules. TCR sequencing was performed for roughly 250 trial participants, of whom 207 were given two doses of AZD1222 and around 25 were given two doses of MenACWY control vaccine. Trial participants were enrolled by age into 18-55, 56-69 and 70-plus year subgroups, with roughly 160, 29 and 62 TCR-sequenced participants respectively.

The CDR3 regions of human TCRbeta chains were subjected to immunosequencing. For the original study's pipeline: Repertoire TCRs were checked for matches against a reference library of SARS-CoV-2-specific TCRs that had been generated using the MIRA antigen-specificity platform. Breadth was defined as the fraction of unique TCRs that were SARS-CoV-2-associated, and depth was defined as the fraction of total T cells that were SARS-CoV-2-associated. Using the MIRA data, each spike-specific TCR was assigned both to the spike region to which the TCR was reactive and to a CD4 or CD8 class. Log10-transformed breadth and depth values were compared by one-way ANOVA with Sidak's multiple comparisons tests. TCRdb limited this immuneACCESS table to in-frame rearrangements with V and J called. A share of clones is missing; checked studies link under half to unresolved V genes, and the rest is unexplained. That table is the source of V, J and clone size, and D and trimming were worked out from the DNA. For this sample the table gives about 140,000 clones, of which more than 90% were detected only once. Jointly, the top ten make up about 5% of the sample.

As regards this clone: Its antigen target is currently unknown. Base qualities were left out, and no much larger clone turns up one base away.

V and J lose 6 bases and 9 bases, and a span of 12 bases separates them. CDR1 is given as DFQATT and CDR2 as SNEGSKA, both from the germline V gene (reference sequence). The CDR3 runs 11 residues from the cysteine to the phenylalanine. Only the CDR3 region is kept as DNA, spanning 33 bases read in frame from base 1. Results and caveats for the whole study, not just this receptor: Spike-specific TCR breadth and depth rose significantly after two AZD1222 doses compared with day 0 and with MenACWY recipients. Nearly half of unique spike-specific TCRs reportedly recognized epitopes outside regions mutated in the B.1.351 and B.1.1.7 variants. Participants were mostly white British and included more females than males, and it was suggested by the authors that clonal diversity may have been underestimated. Vaccine-associated CD4 TCRs spanned the whole spike protein, with dominant responses in regions 160-218 and 743-854. Only a handful of AZD1222 recipients were SARS-CoV-2 seropositive at baseline, limiting conclusions about previously exposed vaccinees. No day 14 peak-response samples were available, so repertoires were characterized only after the peak T cell response. In the small 56-69-year group, the increase in depth fell short of significance, most likely because of low power.

The time point label on this specimen signifies: baseline before first vaccination. Vaccinee samples came from UK trials COV001 and COV002, including a single-blind randomized controlled phase 2/3 trial of AZD1222 (ChAdOx1 nCoV-19) in healthy adults. For TCRbeta chain sequencing, PBMC samples from trial participants were taken at day 0 and at day 28 after the second dose. The TCR comes from an adult in good health. The specimen was peripheral blood, collected on day 0 of AZD1222 vaccination. Recombination connected TRBV20-1 to TRBJ2-1, with an unclear D gene assignment. The bases are TGCAGTGCACGCGAGCGAAGTGAGCAGTTCTTC. This codes for CSARERSEQFF.